Given below is one TCR beta chain in context. Its antigen remains unknown. The data belong to a study of shared clonotypes between healthy human individuals. Background on the study: Three CD4 naive, three CD4 memory, two CD8 naive and one CD8 memory plate were used per donor.

This CDR3 comprises 16 residues. The germline V gene encodes CDR1 SGDLS and CDR2 YYNGEE. The V gene lost 6 bases and the J gene lost 0 bases, with 13 bases spanning the gap. Sequencing was performed with immunoSEQ multiplex PCR; in TCRdb, only in-frame clones are kept and a portion is missing. The sample lists about 2 million clones; 85% to 95% were seen once. Study-wide results and caveats: Unshared clonotypes carried lower generation probabilities than those common to all four donors.

The clonotype comes from a man younger than 30 in good health. The sequenced material came from naive CD4+ T cells sorted from blood. Specified subset: CD45RA+ positively selected. The chain carries TRBV9 and TRBJ2-6; no definite D call. CDR3 sequence reads: CASTGYTVSGANVLTF. CDR3 coding DNA: TGTGCCAGCACGGGCTATACCGTCTCTGGGGCCAACGTCCTGACTTTC.